This T cell receptor beta chain was obtained from a study of cytomegalovirus exposure and HLA in healthy donors. Study-level results: Upon later analysis, TCR association rates were observed to vary by HLA locus, being highest for DRB1 and lowest for HLA-C. Immune exposure data for these donors was limited to CMV serostatus.

Germline assignment: CDR1 SNHLY and CDR2 FYNNEI. The junction had 11 bases not matched to a gene; V was cut back by 7 bases and J by 7 bases. The CDR3 loop spans 15 amino acids. PCR amplification relied on 60 Vbeta primers (plus 13 Jbeta primers). The method was immunoSEQ multiplex PCR; TCRdb's version includes in-frame clones alone and lacks a portion of them. The sample consists of tens of thousands of clones, 62% of them appearing once. This clone was detected only a few times. What it binds is not known. The TCR comes from a male donor in good health and CMV-seropositive. V and J are TRBV2 and TRBJ2-3, with 10 nucleotides matching TRBD2. Input material: PBMCs. Here the CDR3 reads CASTRAGGKINTQYF. CDR3 in DNA: TGTGCCAGCACCAGAGCGGGAGGGAAAATTAATACGCAGTATTTT.